Here is one T cell receptor (beta chain) with its context. The data stem from a study of blood T cell repertoires in COVID-19. Looking at the study overall: Specimens from acute and convalescent COVID-19 originated in the United States, Italy and Spain. T cells, B-cell-depleted T cells, or PBMCs provided the cDNA or gDNA that served as material.

Original processing methods: Quantification of nucleated cells was approximated via reference gene primer amplification. Libraries were prepared by immunoSEQ multiplex PCR; TCRdb keeps only in-frame clonotypes and omits some of them. The DNA was the basis for D and trimming; V, J and clone size are from that table. The table lists 240,000 or so clones, around nine tenths of them singletons. The sequencing sample was made of peripheral blood. This TCR came from a woman in her seventies with active or convalescent COVID-19.

CDR3 coding DNA: TGTGCCAGCAGCCAAGAGAGACATAGGCTGTTTTTT. Translation gives CASSQERHRLFF. This chain uses TRBV3-1 (or the pseudogene TRBV3-2) with TRBJ1-4, with no clear D. The CDR3 length is 12 residues. Germline CDR1 reads LGHDT; CDR2 reads YNNKEL (reference sequence). V lost 0 bases, J lost 14 bases, and 10 bases lay in between.